The sequence of this TCR beta chain was determined in a study of beta chain features in type 1 diabetes. General observations from the study: PCR might preferentially amplify shorter templates, equally in patients and controls. Healthy donors had naive, central memory and Treg TCRB repertoires that appeared less similar than those seen among patients.

Central memory, naive, regulatory and stem cell-like memory CD4+ cells were sorted by CD45RO/CCR7/CD25/CD127/CD95/CD27. About this clone itself: Its specificity is unknown.

The authors reverse transcribed all of the isolated RNA, so sequencing captured expressed TCRB transcripts. An average around 3.5 million reads came from naive, central memory and regulatory T cell samples. Clones were sequenced by immunoSEQ multiplex PCR, and TCRdb holds only the in-frame ones, with some missing. This table has about 260,000 clones, about 70% appearing once. Trimming left V 7 bases short and J 0 bases short, with 12 bases between. This CDR3 spans 13 amino acids. Germline V gene sequence: CDR1 SQVTM, CDR2 ANQGSEA. The chain has TRBV29-1 and TRBJ1-1; D possibly corresponds to TRBD1 (6 bases). The sample consisted of naive CD4+ T cells from blood. The receptor comes from a man aged 25-45 years in good health. The CDR3 spells CSAKQGLNTEAFF. In nucleotides, the CDR3 is TGCAGCGCGAAACAGGGTCTGAACACTGAAGCTTTCTTT.